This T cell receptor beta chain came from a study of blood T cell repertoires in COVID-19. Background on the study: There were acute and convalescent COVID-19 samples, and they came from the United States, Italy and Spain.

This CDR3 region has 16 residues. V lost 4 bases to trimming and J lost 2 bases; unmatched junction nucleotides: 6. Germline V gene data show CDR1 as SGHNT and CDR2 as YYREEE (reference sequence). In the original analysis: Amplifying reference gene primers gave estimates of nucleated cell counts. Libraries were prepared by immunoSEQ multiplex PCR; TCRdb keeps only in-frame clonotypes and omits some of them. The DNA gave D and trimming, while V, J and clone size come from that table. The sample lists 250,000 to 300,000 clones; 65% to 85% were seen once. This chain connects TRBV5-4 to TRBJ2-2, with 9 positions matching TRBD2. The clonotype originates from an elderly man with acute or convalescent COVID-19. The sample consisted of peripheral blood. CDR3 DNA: TGTGCCAGCAGCCTTAGGACTAGCGCTAACACCGGGGAGCTGTTTTTT. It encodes CASSLRTSANTGELFF.